The following is a TCR beta chain sequence with its context. This clonotype came up a few times. Its antigen target is currently unknown. Per-base quality was not reported, and no clone a single base away is much larger than it. The entry originates in a study of identical twins (dated by TCRdb to the mid-2010s). The study in broad terms: To test whether fetal clonotypes persist, the study used deep sequencing on TCR alpha and beta repertoires from monozygotic twins, unrelated adults of various ages, and cord blood. To rule out contamination, the twin experiments were replicated at different times with different library preparation protocols. Beyond this particular receptor, the publication reports: The excess sharing between twins in beta out-of-frame sequences was weaker because fewer shared sequences reduced the signal-to-noise ratio. Because the same donors could not be followed over many years, the conclusions relied on cross-sectional statistical analysis. Fewer insertions were carried by abundant cord blood beta clonotypes, a similar but weaker trend appeared in young adult naive repertoires, and no such trend appeared in memory repertoires. Compared with coincidental sharing between unrelated individuals, an excess of low generation-probability sequences was observed among out-of-frame TCR alpha sequences shared between twins. Invariant T cells such as MAIT and iNKT could partly confound zero-insertion analyses, though diverse VJ usage argued against this for most clonotypes. In monozygotic twins, out-of-frame TCR alpha sharing was systematically underestimated by recombination models, although the models agreed with sharing between unrelated individuals.

All donors were healthy Caucasians. The twin cohort consisted of three pairs of female monozygotic twins, all aged about 18 to 30 years. Peripheral blood mononuclear cells were the source from which RNA for the TCR libraries was isolated. The V end loses 3 bases and the J end loses 5 bases, and a stretch of 14 bases separates them. CDR1 SGDLS and CDR2 YYNGEE are derived from the germline V gene. Including cysteine and phenylalanine, the CDR3 has 14 amino acids. The DNA shown is the 42-base CDR3, in frame from base 1. Receptors were amplified or captured by 5' RACE. Sequencing relied on an Illumina HiSeq 2000. A universal primer binding site was added through template switching, and the final cDNA carried a unique molecular identifier so that TCR cDNA molecules could be counted accurately. Specific primers in the conserved constant-segment region were used to synthesize first-strand cDNA for the TCR alpha and beta chains. To control for contamination, every cDNA library was double barcoded, receiving both a SMART-Mk sample barcode and Illumina barcodes. TruSeq adapter sequences along with Illumina sample barcodes were introduced in two successive PCR steps. Sequencing of the TCR alpha and beta cDNA libraries was done on the Illumina HiSeq platform using custom primers. The paper's data handling went like this. Unique molecular identifiers were extracted from raw reads with MiGEC, and CDR3 positions were determined with MiXCR. For each individual, recombination models were inferred using an EM algorithm with the repgenHMM and IGoR tools. Shared clonotypes were analyzed with the tcR package in R, and sharing was normalized by the product of cloneset sizes. Out-of-frame nonproductive sequences were analyzed to study raw recombination free of thymic and clonal selection effects. TCRdb's own reprocessing of the public reads used fastp at Q25 and MiXCR and kept productive beta chains. Rows with one shared CDR3 protein collapse into an entry with the most common genes and DNA. Here the V and J calls rest on TCRdb's processing, not on the authors' analysis. This sample gives some 660,000 distinct CDR3 sequences in total; around 8.6% of them show up just once. The top ten clones comprise 0.98% of the sample.

These same data were also listed under a study on yellow fever vaccine responses in identical twins. Per that second paper: The authors reported that the T cell response to vaccination in identical twins appeared partly convergent and partly personalized. The study precisely tracked vaccine-responding T cell clones in identical twins.

Input material: PBMCs. The clonotype comes from a woman aged 18-29 years in good health. This sequence uses TRBV9 and TRBJ1-1; TRBD1 is a weak D gene call, 5 bases matching. The nucleotide sequence is TGTGCCAGCAGCGCGCAGGGAGGCCGAACTGAAGCTTTCTTT. Its coded protein is CASSAQGGRTEAFF.